What follows is one T cell receptor (beta chain) and its context. This entry is derived from a study of blood T cell repertoires in COVID-19. Overall study: Samples of COVID-19 (acute and convalescent) were obtained from the United States, Italy and Spain.

In the original processing: Amplification from reference gene primers served as the basis for estimated nucleated cell counts. Sequencing was performed with immunoSEQ multiplex PCR; in TCRdb, only in-frame clones are kept and a portion is missing. That table supplies the V and J calls and clone size; D and trimming were determined from the DNA. The sample has 200,000 to 250,000 clones, around 84% seen once. The clonotype was recovered from a man aged 45-60 years with active or convalescent COVID-19. The specimen was peripheral blood.

The CDR3 DNA reads as TGTGCCAGCAGCAGGCGCATGCGAAACTATGGCTACACCTTC. It encodes CASSRRMRNYGYTF. The chain joins TRBV2 to TRBJ1-2; no definite D call. Germline loops: CDR1 SNHLY, CDR2 FYNNEI. The CDR3 has 14 amino acids. Trimming shortened V by 6 bases and J by 2 bases, and 13 bases separated the two germline ends.